Reported below is one T cell receptor (beta chain). Authors' methods: Using reference gene primer amplification, nucleated cell counts were estimated. Clones were read by immunoSEQ multiplex PCR, and TCRdb kept only the in-frame ones, dropping some. D and trimming come from the DNA, and the V and J calls and clone size come from that table. The table lists just over 20,000 clones, under 90% of them singletons. The V and J ends lost 1 base and 8 bases respectively, with 11 bases between them. CDR1 LGHDT and CDR2 YNNKEL come from the germline V gene (reference sequence). This CDR3 is 13 amino acids long. The entry originates in a study of blood T cell repertoires in COVID-19. Turning to the study itself: COVID-19 samples collected from the United States, Italy and Spain covered acute and convalescent phases. T cells, B-cell-depleted T cells, or PBMCs provided the cDNA or gDNA that served as material.

The sample comprised peripheral blood. This clonotype was obtained from a man aged 45-60 years with active COVID-19. The chain carries TRBV3-1 (or the pseudogene TRBV3-2) and TRBJ1-2; unclear D gene. CDR3 sequence (DNA): TGTGCCAGCAGCCAAGGAAATTTCGGGGGCTACACCTTC. It translates to CASSQGNFGGYTF.